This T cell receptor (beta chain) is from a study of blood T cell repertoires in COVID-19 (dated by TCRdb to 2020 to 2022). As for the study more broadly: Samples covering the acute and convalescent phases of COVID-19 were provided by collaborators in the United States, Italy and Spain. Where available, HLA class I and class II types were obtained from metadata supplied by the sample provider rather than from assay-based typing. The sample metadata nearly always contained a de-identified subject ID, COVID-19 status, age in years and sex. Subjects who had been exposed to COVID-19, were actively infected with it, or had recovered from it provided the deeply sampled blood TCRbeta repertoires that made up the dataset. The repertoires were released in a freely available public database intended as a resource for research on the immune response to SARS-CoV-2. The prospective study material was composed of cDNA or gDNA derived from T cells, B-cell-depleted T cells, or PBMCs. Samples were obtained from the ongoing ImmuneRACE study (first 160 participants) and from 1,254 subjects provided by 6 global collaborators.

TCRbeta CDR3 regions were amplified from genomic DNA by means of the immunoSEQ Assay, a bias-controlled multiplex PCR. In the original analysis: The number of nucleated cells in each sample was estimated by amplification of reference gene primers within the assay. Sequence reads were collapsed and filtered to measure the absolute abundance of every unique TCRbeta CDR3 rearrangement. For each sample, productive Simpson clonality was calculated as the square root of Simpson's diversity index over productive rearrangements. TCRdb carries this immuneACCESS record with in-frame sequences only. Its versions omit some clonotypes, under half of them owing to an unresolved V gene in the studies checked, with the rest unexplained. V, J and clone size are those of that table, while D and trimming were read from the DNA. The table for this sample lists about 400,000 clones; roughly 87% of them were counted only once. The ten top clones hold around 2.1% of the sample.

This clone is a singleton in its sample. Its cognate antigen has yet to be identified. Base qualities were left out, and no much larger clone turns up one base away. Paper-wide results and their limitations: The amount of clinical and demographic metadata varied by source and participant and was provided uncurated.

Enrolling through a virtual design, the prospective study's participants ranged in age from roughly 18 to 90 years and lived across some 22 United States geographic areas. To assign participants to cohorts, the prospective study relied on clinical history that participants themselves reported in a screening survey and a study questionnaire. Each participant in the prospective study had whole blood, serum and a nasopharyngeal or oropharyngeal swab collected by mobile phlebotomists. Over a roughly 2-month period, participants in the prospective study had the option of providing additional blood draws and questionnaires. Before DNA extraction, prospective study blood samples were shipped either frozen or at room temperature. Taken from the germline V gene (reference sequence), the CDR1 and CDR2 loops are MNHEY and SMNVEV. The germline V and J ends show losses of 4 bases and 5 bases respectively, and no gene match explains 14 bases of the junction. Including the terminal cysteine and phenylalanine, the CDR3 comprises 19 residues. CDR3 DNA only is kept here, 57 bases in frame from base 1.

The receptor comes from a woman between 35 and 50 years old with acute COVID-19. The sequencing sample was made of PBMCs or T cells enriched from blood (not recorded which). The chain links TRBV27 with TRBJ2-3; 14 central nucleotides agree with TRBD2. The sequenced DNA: TGTGCCAGCAGTTCCTTCCCTAAGACTAGCGGGGGGGGTGGAGATACGCAGTATTTT. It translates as CASSSFPKTSGGGGDTQYF.